This record covers a single TCR beta chain. Its antigen is currently not known. Base qualities are not at hand, and no much larger clone is one base apart. These data belong to a study of blood T cell repertoires in COVID-19 (dated by TCRdb to 2020 to 2022). With respect to the entire study: Collaborator samples came from the United States, Italy and Spain and covered acute and convalescent phases of COVID-19. The repertoires were released in a freely available public database meant as a resource for research on the immune response to SARS-CoV-2. The samples were drawn from the first 160 participants of the ongoing ImmuneRACE study and from 950 to 1,500 subjects provided by 6 global collaborators. The prospective study material was composed of cDNA or gDNA derived from T cells, B-cell-depleted T cells, or PBMCs. Where available, HLA class I and class II types were obtained from metadata supplied by the sample provider rather than from assay-based typing. Sample metadata almost always included a de-identified subject ID, COVID-19 status, age in years and sex. Deeply sampled blood TCRbeta repertoires from subjects exposed to, actively infected with, or recovered from COVID-19 were included in the dataset. Study-wide conclusions, independent of this receptor: How much clinical and demographic metadata was included differed by source and by participant, and the metadata was provided uncurated.

The CDR3 starts with the cysteine, ends with the phenylalanine, and has 15 residues. Kept here is only the CDR3 DNA, which spans 45 bases and is read in frame from base 1. Clipping removes 7 bases from V and 4 bases from J, with 9 as the unmatched junction base count. CDR1 and CDR2, looked up from the germline V gene, are SQVTM and ANQGSEA. Each collaborating institution followed its own protocols to collect whole blood in K2EDTA tubes. Collaborator samples were shipped for TCRbeta analysis as frozen whole blood, isolated PBMCs, or DNA extracted from either sample type. The immunoSEQ Assay, a bias-controlled multiplex PCR, was used to amplify TCRbeta CDR3 regions from genomic DNA. In the original analysis: Within the assay, amplification of reference gene primers was used to estimate how many nucleated cells each sample contained. To quantify the absolute abundance of each unique TCRbeta CDR3 rearrangement, sequence reads were collapsed and filtered. Productive Simpson clonality was computed per sample as the square root of Simpson's diversity index over productive rearrangements. TCRdb mirrors the immuneACCESS table, restricted to in-frame sequences. Some clones are absent from its copies; in checked studies, under half trace to an unresolved V gene, and the reason for the others is unknown. D and trimming come from the DNA, and the V and J calls and clone size come from that table. This sample holds about 230,000 clones; around four fifths were observed only once. The top ten clones comprise around 7.9% of the sample.

This clonotype originated in a man aged 35 to 55 with active or convalescent COVID-19. Sequencing was done on a sample of peripheral blood. The chain is made from TRBV29-1 and TRBJ2-1, and TRBD1 matches 11 of the central bases. The CDR3 region: CSAAGTGGGYNEQFF. The DNA sequence is TGCAGCGCCGCCGGGACAGGGGGGGGTTACAATGAGCAGTTCTTC.